This T cell receptor (beta chain) was obtained from a study of blood T cell repertoires in COVID-19 (dated by TCRdb to 2018 to 2020). Study-wide context: The collaborator samples originated in the United States, Italy and Spain and spanned the acute and convalescent phases of COVID-19. The material from the prospective study consisted of cDNA or gDNA derived from T cells, B-cell-depleted T cells, or PBMCs. Subjects who had been exposed to COVID-19, were actively infected with it, or had recovered from it provided the deeply sampled blood TCRbeta repertoires that made up the dataset. The repertoires were made available in a free public database intended to serve as a resource for research on the immune response to SARS-CoV-2. Samples were obtained from the ongoing ImmuneRACE study (first 160 participants) and from about 1,300 subjects provided by 6 global collaborators. The sample metadata nearly always contained a de-identified subject ID, COVID-19 status, age in years and sex. Where available, HLA class I and class II types were obtained from metadata supplied by the sample provider rather than from assay-based typing. The paper as a whole reports these results and caveats: The quantity of clinical and demographic metadata differed by source and by participant and was supplied without curation.

TCRbeta CDR3 regions were amplified from genomic DNA using the immunoSEQ Assay, a bias-controlled multiplex PCR. On the authors' methods: The number of nucleated cells in each sample was estimated by amplification of reference gene primers within the assay. To quantify the absolute abundance of each unique TCRbeta CDR3 rearrangement, sequence reads were collapsed and filtered. For each sample, productive Simpson clonality was calculated by taking the square root of Simpson's diversity index across productive rearrangements. Entries here come from immuneACCESS through TCRdb and include only in-frame sequences with V and J called. Some clones fail to appear in such tables; in the studies checked, an unresolved V gene covers under half of the shortfall, and the cause of the remainder is unknown. V and J calls and clone size are copied from that table; D and trimming were computed from the DNA. Recorded for this sample are approximately 270,000 clones; approximately 83% of them occurred a single time. Around a sixth of the sample is taken by the ten largest.

As regards this clone: Its antigen specificity is not known. Base qualities are missing; no much larger clone stands one base away.

In Seattle, one collaborating source enrolled patients while the infection was active and tracked those patients longitudinally over the course of disease. Whole blood was collected in K2EDTA tubes by collaborating institutions according to the institutions' own protocols. Collaborator samples were shipped for TCRbeta analysis as frozen whole blood, isolated PBMCs, or DNA extracted from either sample type. The sequenced material came from peripheral blood. The clonotype comes from a person aged 65 to 79 with COVID-19, enrolled during active disease.

The CDR3 amino acid sequence is: CASSPNRQGARAGHGYTF. The DNA reads as follows: TGTGCCAGCTCACCTAACAGACAGGGGGCGCGAGCCGGACATGGCTACACCTTC. The V and J segments used are TRBV18 and TRBJ1-2, with TRBD1 identical over 10 junction bases. The CDR3 measures 18 amino acids from cysteine to phenylalanine. Only the CDR3 DNA is retained, 54 bases long and in frame from the first base. CDR1 and CDR2, per the germline V gene, are KGHSH and LQKENI. Here V drops 3 bases and J drops 6 bases, and the junction holds 16 bases not matched to any gene.